These 20 T cell receptor beta chains originate from one sample sequenced in a study of T cells in Graves' hyperthyroidism and ophthalmopathy. RNA transcripts served as the template for amplifying TCR beta CDR3 regions. HTBI primers were used for first-round RT-PCR of the TCR CDR3. TCRdb reanalysed the multiplex PCR reads using MiXCR and keeps one entry per CDR3 protein. Of about 270,000 distinct CDR3 sequences in the sample, 20% to 25% were seen once. The sample comprised blood. Receptor source: a man in his forties with Graves' hyperthyroidism that later progressed to Graves' ophthalmopathy.

The chain employs TRBV6-2 or TRBV6-3 and TRBJ1-1; D is unresolved. The V gene lost 0 bases and the J gene lost 0 bases, with 8 bases spanning the gap. Germline lookup yields CDR1 MNHEY and CDR2 SVGEGT. This CDR3 has 15 amino acids. CDR3 in DNA: TGTGCCAGCAGTTACTCGTATCAGGTGAACACTGAAGCTTTCTTT. This codes for CASSYSYQVNTEAFF.

This clonotype has at least ten counts. This chain joins TRBV29-1 and TRBJ2-5; D call uncertain. CDR3 length: 11 residues. V was cut by 5 bases and J by 5 bases, with 9 bases left in between. CDR1 is SQVTM, CDR2 ANQGSEA, per germline. The CDR3 coding sequence is TGCAGCGTTTATGCCGGGGAGACCCAGTACTTC. This codes for CSVYAGETQYF.

This clonotype was counted many times. This sequence joins TRBV27 and TRBJ1-1, with a tentative D call TRBD1 (5 bases). The CDR3 is made up of 14 amino acids. In germline, CDR1 is MNHEY, CDR2 SMNVEV (reference sequence). V was clipped by 0 bases and J by 1 base, with 6 bases between them. For the CDR3, the DNA is TGTGCCAGCAGTTTATCGACAGAGAACACTGAAGCTTTCTTT. It encodes CASSLSTENTEAFF.

This clonotype was seen many times. V is TRBV5-1 and J is TRBJ2-7; D call uncertain. Trimming stripped 4 bases from V and 7 bases from J, with 15 bases between. The length of the CDR3 is 13 residues. In germline, CDR1 is SGHRS, CDR2 YFSETQ. The CDR3 DNA follows: TGCGCCAGCAGCCTGGCCGTCTTAGGAGAGCAGTACTTC. Amino acid sequence: CASSLAVLGEQYF. The full variable domain, rest sourced from reference TRBV5-1 and TRBJ2-7, is KAGVTQTPRYLIKTRGQQVTLSCSPISGHRSVSWYQQTPGQGLQFLFEYFSETQRNKGNFPGRFSGRQFSNSRSEMNVSTLELGDSALYLCASSLAVLGEQYFGPGTRLTVT.

The rearrangement joins TRBV6-5 to TRBJ2-5; D may be TRBD2 (5 bases). CDR1 MNHEY and CDR2 SVGAGI come from the germline V gene. V lost 2 bases and J 3 bases, leaving 10 bases between the germline ends. This CDR3 region has 14 residues. The CDR3 is CASSYVEAEETQYF. As DNA, the CDR3 is TGTGCCAGCAGTTACGTTGAAGCGGAAGAGACCCAGTACTTC.

Ten or more counts support this clonotype. This chain uses TRBV28 with TRBJ2-5; 7 bases are shared with TRBD1. J lost 1 base, V lost 5 bases, and 13 bases had no gene match. The CDR3 sequence is 17 residues long. Germline V gene sequence: CDR1 MDHEN, CDR2 SYDVKM. The CDR3 DNA reads TGTGCCAGCAGTCCCGCCCGGACAGGAGACTTCCAAGAGACCCAGTACTTC. Translating it yields CASSPARTGDFQETQYF.

This clonotype was seen repeatedly, ten times or more. V gene TRBV18 combines with J gene TRBJ2-2, with TRBD2 matching 14 bases. The V gene end was trimmed by 3 bases and the J gene end by 2 bases; junction bases not matched to a gene: 8. This CDR3 is built from 19 residues. The germline V gene encodes CDR1 KGHSH and CDR2 LQKENI. CDR3 region: CASSPSGTSGRFNTGELFF. As DNA, the CDR3 is TGTGCCAGCTCACCTTCCGGGACTAGCGGGAGATTTAACACCGGGGAGCTGTTTTTT.

The rearrangement joins TRBV7-3 to TRBJ1-1; a possible D gene is TRBD1 (5 bases). In germline, CDR1 is SGHTA, CDR2 FQGTGA. Trimming removed 5 bases at V and 6 bases at J, with 13 bases between. The CDR3 covers 13 residues. The DNA of the CDR3 is TGTGCCAGCAGCCCCGGGGCGGGGTCTGAAGCTTTCTTT. This sequence encodes CASSPGAGSEAFF.

The J gene is TRBJ1-2, the V gene TRBV6-5, with D possibly TRBD1 on 5 matching bases. The CDR3 is 13 amino acids. V was clipped by 2 bases and J by 8 bases, with 12 bases between them. The germline V gene has CDR1 MNHEY and CDR2 SVGAGI. The CDR3 DNA follows: TGTGCCAGCAGTTACGACAGCGGGACGGGCTACACCTTC. It codes for CASSYDSGTGYTF.

The V and J genes are TRBV6-2 or TRBV6-3 and TRBJ1-5; 7 bases map to TRBD1. Germline values: CDR1 MNHEY, CDR2 SVGEGT. With 4 bases clipped from V and 3 bases from J, the junction kept 3 bases outside the gene matches. The CDR3 covers 14 residues. CDR3 in DNA: TGTGCCAGCAGTTGGGGACAGTACAATCAGCCCCAGCATTTT. Translated: CASSWGQYNQPQHF.

This clonotype was observed a few times. This chain uses TRBV28 with TRBJ1-3; no clear D gene. Trimming cost V 7 bases and J 3 bases, with 16 bases left between them. The germline gives CDR1 MDHEN, CDR2 SYDVKM. The CDR3 contains 15 residues. The CDR3 loop reads CASTRTESRGNTIYF. The CDR3 DNA sequence: TGTGCCAGCACCAGGACCGAATCTCGTGGAAACACCATATATTTT.

The rearrangement uses TRBV11-2 and TRBJ1-3; D unresolved. This CDR3 comprises 16 residues. Trimming took 1 base from V and 0 from J, leaving 10 bases between them. Per germline, CDR1 SGHAT and CDR2 FQNNGV. Written as DNA, the CDR3 is TGTGCCAGCAGCTTAGGGGCAGTTCACTCTGGAAACACCATATATTTT. It translates to CASSLGAVHSGNTIYF. Variable domain in full (rest from reference TRBV11-2 and TRBJ1-3): EAGVAQSPRYKIIEKRQSVAFWCNPISGHATLYWYQQILGQGPKLLIQFQNNGVVDDSQLPKDRFSAERLKGVDSTLKIQPAKLEDSAVYLCASSLGAVHSGNTIYFGEGSWLTVV.

This clonotype has at least ten counts. The CDR3 DNA reads as TGTGCCAGCAGAATCTCCGGGGCGGGAGGGCCGGACGAGCAGTACTTC. Amino acid sequence: CASRISGAGGPDEQYF. V is TRBV28 and J is TRBJ2-7; 9 positions agree with TRBD2. This CDR3 has 16 residues. Unmatched junction bases numbered 14, after V lost 6 bases and J lost 5 bases. CDR1 and CDR2 from the germline V gene are MDHEN and SYDVKM. Using reference TRBV28 and TRBJ2-7 for the parts outside the CDR3, the full variable domain is DVKVTQSSRYLVKRTGEKVFLECVQDMDHENMFWYRQDPGLGLRLIYFSYDVKMKEKGDIPEGYSVSREKKERFSLILESASTNQTSMYLCASRISGAGGPDEQYFGPGTRLTVT.

This clonotype was seen at least ten times. The chain combines TRBV5-6 with TRBJ2-7; TRBD2 aligns across 13 bases. Germline values: CDR1 SGHDT, CDR2 YYEEEE. There are 15 residues in the CDR3. Unmatched junction bases numbered 5, after V lost 4 bases and J lost 4 bases. The DNA for the CDR3 is TGTGCCAGCAGCCCGACTAGCGGGAGGCTATACGAGCAGTACTTC. It yields the protein CASSPTSGRLYEQYF.

This chain joins TRBV6-1 and TRBJ2-6; D is undetermined. Looked up from germline, CDR1 is MNHNS and CDR2 is SASEGT. V was clipped by 6 bases and J by 2 bases, with 11 bases between them. CDR3 length equals 15 residues. The CDR3 sequence is CASSRYGTGANVLTF. The CDR3 DNA is TGTGCCAGCAGCCGCTATGGGACTGGGGCCAACGTCCTGACTTTC.

The chain uses TRBV6-2 or TRBV6-3 and TRBJ1-2; D gene uncertain. This CDR3 comprises 12 residues. Between the trimmed V and J ends, which lost 0 bases and 8 bases, there was a span of 7 bases. Looked up from germline, CDR1 is MNHEY and CDR2 is SVGEGT. The CDR3 protein is CASSYSIQGYTF. CDR3 sequence (DNA): TGTGCCAGCAGTTACTCGATTCAAGGCTACACCTTC.

This clonotype was picked up many times. The V and J genes are TRBV24-1 and TRBJ2-2; 8 bases fit TRBD2. The CDR3 spans 14 residues. V lost 7 bases to trimming and J lost 7 bases; unmatched junction nucleotides: 7. Germline V gives CDR1 KGHDR, CDR2 SFDVKD. In DNA form, the CDR3 reads TGTGCCACCAGCCTCGGGAGGGCCGACGGGGAGCTGTTTTTT. It codes for CATSLGRADGELFF.

In this sample, this clonotype turned up a few times. This sequence joins TRBV6-2 or TRBV6-3 and TRBJ2-2, with D unclear. The V gene lost 10 bases and the J gene lost 6 bases, with 15 bases spanning the gap. CDR1 and CDR2 from the germline V gene are MNHEY and SVGEGT. The CDR3 runs to 13 residues. In DNA form, the CDR3 reads TGTGCCACTCGTCCGTTGCCGCCCGGGGAGCTGTTTTTT. It translates to CATRPLPPGELFF.

This clonotype appeared many times. The chain links TRBV7-8 to TRBJ2-5, with 9 bases identical to TRBD2. Germline trimming cut 1 base from V and 5 bases from J; bases unmatched to any gene: 8. The CDR3 extends over 16 amino acids. From germline, CDR1 is SGHVS and CDR2 FQNEAQ. CDR3 sequence (DNA): TGTGCCAGCAGCTTAGGCGGGAGGGATGTGAGGGAGACCCAGTACTTC. Translating gives CASSLGGRDVRETQYF. Filled out from reference TRBV7-8 and TRBJ2-5, the complete variable domain reads GAGVSQSPRYKVAKRGQDVALRCDPISGHVSLFWYQQALGQGPEFLTYFQNEAQLDKSGLPSDRFFAERPEGSVSTLKIQRTQQEDSAVYLCASSLGGRDVRETQYFGPGTRLLVL.

This clonotype came up many times. The chain employs TRBV12-3 or TRBV12-4 and TRBJ1-5; the match to TRBD1 covers 7 bases. This CDR3 contains 14 residues. With V trimmed by 5 bases and J by 7 bases, 8 bases remained unmatched. The CDR3 protein is CASSLSTGSQPQHF. CDR3 coding DNA: TGTGCCAGCAGTCTCTCGACAGGGAGCCAGCCCCAGCATTTT.